This T cell receptor (beta chain) was sequenced for a study of T-cell memory formation after mild COVID-19. Study summary: TCR clusters showed largely donor specificity.

In the case of this clonotype: Its antigen is undetermined.

Points from the study as a whole: Contracting clones from day 15 to 85 had balanced CD4/CD8; later expanders favoured CD4+.

Germline V lookup: CDR1 MGHRA, CDR2 YSYEKL. This CDR3 has 17 residues. V dropped 0 bases and J dropped 4 bases, with 18 bases sitting between them. TCR alpha and TCR beta cDNA libraries with sample barcodes and UMIs came from 5'RACE using constant-segment primers. From the 5' RACE reads, TCRdb called clonotypes with MiXCR, one entry per CDR3 protein. The sample shows about half a million distinct CDR3 sequences, roughly 18% of them seen only once. The sample was PBMCs or a T cell subset sorted from them (not recorded which). The chain uses TRBV4-1 and TRBJ1-2, with D maybe TRBD1 (6 bases). This clonotype was sampled from an adult woman who had mild COVID-19 (a few samples of this study predate the infection). Cell type and time point are not known. The CDR3 protein is CASSQDPGDRLTYGYTF. The CDR3 nucleotides are TGCGCCAGCAGCCAAGATCCAGGGGACCGCTTAACCTATGGCTACACCTTC.